The rows below give T cell receptor beta chains drawn from one sample of a study of blood T cell repertoires in COVID-19. Some clones are missing from TCRdb's copy, which holds only in-frame ones; the method was immunoSEQ multiplex PCR. The sample yields 380,000 or so clones, roughly 90% seen once. The sequencing input was PBMCs or T cells enriched from blood (not recorded which). Receptors were obtained from a woman aged 30 to 39 with acute COVID-19. Both conserved end residues are part of each CDR3. Each record gives: D gene, J gene, V gene, clone size, CDR3 protein, CDR3 DNA. A D gene is named only where the DNA matches it firmly. Clone size is given for some rows only: seen once, a few or many times, or a class if the clone is expanded.

.,TRBJ1-1,TRBV5-5,.,CASSRGIPNTEAFF,TGTGCCAGCAGCCGGGGGATACCGAACACTGAAGCTTTCTTT
.,TRBJ1-5,TRBV27,.,CASSPQGSNQPQHF,TGTGCCAGCAGTCCACAGGGTAGCAATCAGCCCCAGCATTTT
.,TRBJ2-2,TRBV6-5,.,CASSQMGQTTGELFF,TGTGCCAGCAGCCAAATGGGGCAGACCACCGGGGAGCTGTTTTTT
TRBD1,TRBJ2-1,TRBV24-1,.,CATGYPGGGYNEQFF,TGTGCCACCGGATATCCAGGGGGCGGGTACAATGAGCAGTTCTTC
TRBD2,TRBJ2-7,TRBV7-2,.,CASSPGTSGDMGEQYF,TGTGCCAGCAGCCCAGGGACTAGCGGGGACATGGGGGAGCAGTACTTC
.,TRBJ2-3,TRBV5-4,few,CASSFGAESTDTQYF,TGTGCCAGCAGCTTCGGAGCGGAGAGCACAGATACGCAGTATTTT
TRBD2,TRBJ2-1,TRBV4-3,.,CASSPRLAGDYNEQFF,TGCGCCAGCAGCCCCCGACTAGCGGGGGATTACAATGAGCAGTTCTTC
.,TRBJ2-5,TRBV7-8,.,CASSLQAARREETQYF,TGTGCCAGCAGCTTACAGGCAGCCAGGCGGGAAGAGACCCAGTACTTC
.,TRBJ1-2,TRBV27,.,CASSLGGVGYGYTF,TGTGCCAGCAGTTTAGGGGGGGTAGGCTATGGCTACACCTTC
.,TRBJ1-6,TRBV18,.,CASSPQALGFRAGSNSPLHF,TGTGCCAGCTCACCACAAGCCCTCGGATTCAGGGCCGGTTCGAATTCACCCCTCCACTTT
TRBD1,TRBJ1-5,TRBV10-2,.,CASSGQGVGQPQHF,TGCGCCAGCAGTGGACAGGGGGTTGGTCAGCCCCAGCATTTT
TRBD1,TRBJ2-1,TRBV30,.,CAWSWQGAPRNEQFF,TGTGCCTGGAGTTGGCAGGGGGCGCCCCGGAATGAGCAGTTCTTC
.,TRBJ2-2,TRBV10-1,.,CASSAQGHGTGELFF,TGCGCCAGCAGTGCACAGGGCCACGGGACCGGGGAGCTGTTTTTT
.,TRBJ1-1,TRBV4-3,.,CASSHTRDKASGAFF,TGCGCCAGCAGCCATACCCGGGACAAGGCTTCCGGAGCTTTCTTT
.,TRBJ2-3,TRBV7-3,.,CASSLRASDTQYF,TGTGCCAGCAGCTTACGAGCTTCGGATACGCAGTATTTT
.,TRBJ1-5,TRBV3-1/TRBV3-2,few,CASSQETAGQRDQPQHF,TGTGCCAGCAGCCAAGAAACAGCGGGTCAGAGGGATCAGCCCCAGCATTTT
.,TRBJ2-5,TRBV12-3/TRBV12-4,.,CASSFDQETQYF,TGTGCCAGCAGTTTCGACCAAGAGACCCAGTACTTC
.,TRBJ1-5,TRBV24-1,.,CATSDSRGSNQPQHF,TGTGCCACCAGTGATAGCCGGGGTAGCAATCAGCCCCAGCATTTT
.,TRBJ2-3,TRBV3-1/TRBV3-2,.,CASSHTPRGTQYF,TGTGCCAGCAGCCACACTCCCAGGGGCACGCAGTATTTT
TRBD1,TRBJ1-1,TRBV19,.,CASSFLDRGTEAFF,TGTGCCAGTAGTTTCTTGGACAGGGGCACTGAAGCTTTCTTT
.,TRBJ2-3,TRBV7-9,.,CASIEGTSTDTQYF,TGTGCCAGCATTGAGGGGACAAGCACAGATACGCAGTATTTT
.,TRBJ1-2,TRBV18,.,CASSPMDSDFRRYGYTF,TGTGCCAGCTCACCAATGGACAGCGACTTTCGCCGCTATGGCTACACCTTC
TRBD1,TRBJ2-7,TRBV18,.,CASSPTGQGTYEQYF,TGTGCCAGCTCACCGACAGGACAGGGAACCTACGAGCAGTACTTC
TRBD1,TRBJ1-5,TRBV19,few,CASSMDRDVGQPQHF,TGTGCCAGTAGTATGGACAGGGACGTTGGTCAGCCCCAGCATTTT
.,TRBJ1-1,TRBV5-6,.,CASSLMSRGGAFF,TGTGCCAGCAGCTTAATGAGTAGGGGAGGAGCTTTCTTT
TRBD1,TRBJ2-5,TRBV18,.,CASSRQGASETQYF,TGTGCCAGCTCCCGACAGGGGGCGTCGGAGACCCAGTACTTC
.,TRBJ2-5,TRBV7-3,.,CASSLAGHQETQYF,TGTGCCAGCAGCTTGGCAGGGCACCAAGAGACCCAGTACTTC
TRBD1,TRBJ1-5,TRBV2,.,CASSGQGSDQPQHF,TGTGCCAGCAGTGGACAGGGGTCCGATCAGCCCCAGCATTTT